This TCR beta chain was captured by sequencing in a study of blood T cell repertoires in COVID-19. About the study: Material from acute and convalescent COVID-19 was sourced from the United States, Italy and Spain. The cDNA or gDNA used as material had been derived from T cells, B-cell-depleted T cells, or PBMCs.

Germline assignment: CDR1 KGHSH and CDR2 LQKENI. CDR3 size: 15 residues. V was trimmed by 3 bases and J by 4 bases, leaving 15 bases between them. Original handling: Estimation of nucleated cell counts relied on the amplification of reference gene primers. The method was immunoSEQ multiplex PCR; TCRdb's version includes in-frame clones alone and lacks a portion of them. V, J and clone size are taken as reported in that table, and D and trimming were inferred from the DNA itself. The table lists roughly 140,000 clones, roughly 72% of them singletons. Sample: peripheral blood. The receptor comes from a woman aged 80 or over with acute or convalescent COVID-19. V gene TRBV18 combines with J gene TRBJ1-2, with D tentatively TRBD1 (6 bases). The CDR3 DNA reads TGTGCCAGCTCACCCGGGGTACAGGGAGCCTATGGCTACACCTTC. It specifies CASSPGVQGAYGYTF.